This T cell receptor (beta chain) originates from a study of technical replicates of blood from a few donors. Assay used: immunoSEQ multiplex PCR; TCRdb lists only in-frame clones, some missing. The table records some 80,000 clones, approximately 94% of them present only once. Trimming pared 8 bases from V and 8 bases from J, leaving 12 bases between. Germline CDR1 is SEHNR and CDR2 is FQNEAQ (reference sequence). The CDR3 is 11 residues long. This sequence joins TRBV7-9 and TRBJ1-2, with D possibly TRBD1 on 6 matching bases. Input material: T cells isolated from PBMCs. The TCR originated in a human donor in good health. CDR3 sequence (DNA): TGTGCCAGCCGGGGAGGGGGAGGCTACACCTTC. It codes for CASRGGGGYTF.